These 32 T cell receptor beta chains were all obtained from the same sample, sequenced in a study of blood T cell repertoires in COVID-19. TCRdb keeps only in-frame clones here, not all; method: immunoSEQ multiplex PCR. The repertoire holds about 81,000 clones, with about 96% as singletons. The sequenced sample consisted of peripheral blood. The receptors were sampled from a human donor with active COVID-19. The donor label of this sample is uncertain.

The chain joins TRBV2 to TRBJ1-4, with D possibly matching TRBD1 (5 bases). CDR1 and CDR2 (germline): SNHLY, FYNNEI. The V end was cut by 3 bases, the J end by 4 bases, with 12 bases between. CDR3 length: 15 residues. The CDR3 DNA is TGTGCCAGCAGTGATTTTGACAGACGTAATGAAAAACTGTTTTTT. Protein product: CASSDFDRRNEKLFF.

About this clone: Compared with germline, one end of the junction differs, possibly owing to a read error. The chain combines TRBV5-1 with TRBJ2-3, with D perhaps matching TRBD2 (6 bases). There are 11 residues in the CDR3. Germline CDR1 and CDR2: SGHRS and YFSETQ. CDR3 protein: CASSLGREMHF. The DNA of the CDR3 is TGCGCCAGCAGCTTAGGTCGGGAGATGCATTTT.

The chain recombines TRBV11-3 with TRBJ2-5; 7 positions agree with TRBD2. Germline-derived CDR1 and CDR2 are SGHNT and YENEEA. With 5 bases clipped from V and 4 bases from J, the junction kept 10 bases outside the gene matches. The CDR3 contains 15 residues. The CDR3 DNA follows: TGTGCCAGCAGCATCTGGGAGGGGAAGGGAGAGACCCAGTACTTC. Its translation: CASSIWEGKGETQYF.

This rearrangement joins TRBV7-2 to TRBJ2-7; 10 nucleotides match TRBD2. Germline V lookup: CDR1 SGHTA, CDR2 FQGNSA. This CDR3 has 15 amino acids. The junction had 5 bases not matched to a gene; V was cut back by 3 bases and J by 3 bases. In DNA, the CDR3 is TGTGCCAGCAGCTTCTCCCCTAGCGGGAGCTACGAGCAGTACTTC. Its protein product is CASSFSPSGSYEQYF.

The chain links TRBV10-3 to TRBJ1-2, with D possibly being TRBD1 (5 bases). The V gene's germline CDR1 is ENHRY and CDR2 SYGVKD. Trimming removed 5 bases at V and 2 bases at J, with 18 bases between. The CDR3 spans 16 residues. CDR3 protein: CAISPAGGQRNYGYTF. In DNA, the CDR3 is TGTGCCATCAGTCCTGCAGGCGGACAACGGAACTATGGCTACACCTTC.

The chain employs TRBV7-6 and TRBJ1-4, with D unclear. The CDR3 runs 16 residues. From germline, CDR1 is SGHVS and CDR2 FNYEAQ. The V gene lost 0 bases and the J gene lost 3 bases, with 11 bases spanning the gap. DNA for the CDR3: TGTGCCAGCAGCTTAGCGTTGGGCAGAGCTAATGAAAAACTGTTTTTT. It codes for CASSLALGRANEKLFF.

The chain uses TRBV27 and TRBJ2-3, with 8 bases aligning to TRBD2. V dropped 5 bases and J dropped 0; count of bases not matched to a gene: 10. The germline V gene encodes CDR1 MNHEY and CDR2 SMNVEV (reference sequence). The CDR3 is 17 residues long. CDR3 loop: CASSLNPASGSTDTQYF. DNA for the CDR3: TGTGCCAGCAGTCTAAATCCGGCTAGCGGGAGCACAGATACGCAGTATTTT.

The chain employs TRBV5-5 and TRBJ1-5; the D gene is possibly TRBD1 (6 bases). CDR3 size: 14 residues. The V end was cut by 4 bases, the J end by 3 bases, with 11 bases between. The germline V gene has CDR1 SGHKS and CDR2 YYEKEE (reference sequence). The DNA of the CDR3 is TGTGCCAGCAGCACAGGACAGTTCAATCAGCCCCAGCATTTT. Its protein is CASSTGQFNQPQHF.

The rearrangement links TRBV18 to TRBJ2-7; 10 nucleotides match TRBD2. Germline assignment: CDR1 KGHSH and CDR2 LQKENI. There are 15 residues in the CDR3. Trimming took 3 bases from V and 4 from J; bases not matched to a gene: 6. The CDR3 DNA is TGTGCCAGCTCACCGTCGCCTAGCGGGAGTTACGAGCAGTACTTC. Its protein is CASSPSPSGSYEQYF. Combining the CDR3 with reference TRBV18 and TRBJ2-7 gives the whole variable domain NAGVMQNPRHLVRRRGQEARLRCSPMKGHSHVYWYRQLPEEGLKFMVYLQKENIIDESGMPKERFSAEFPKEGPSILRIQQVVRGDSAAYFCASSPSPSGSYEQYFGPGTRLTVT.

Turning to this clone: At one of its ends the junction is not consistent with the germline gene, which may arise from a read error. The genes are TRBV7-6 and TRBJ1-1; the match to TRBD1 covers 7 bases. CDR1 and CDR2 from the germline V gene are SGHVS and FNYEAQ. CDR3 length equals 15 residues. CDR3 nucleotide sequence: TGTGCCAGCAGCTTAACAGGGGATAGGAACGCTGAAGCTTTCTTT. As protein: CASSLTGDRNAEAFF.

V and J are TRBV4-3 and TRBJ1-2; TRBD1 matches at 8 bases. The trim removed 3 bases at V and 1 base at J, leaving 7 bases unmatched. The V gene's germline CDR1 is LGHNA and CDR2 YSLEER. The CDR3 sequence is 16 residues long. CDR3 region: CASSHKGQDLNYGYTF. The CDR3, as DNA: TGCGCCAGCAGCCACAAGGGACAGGACCTTAACTATGGCTACACCTTC.

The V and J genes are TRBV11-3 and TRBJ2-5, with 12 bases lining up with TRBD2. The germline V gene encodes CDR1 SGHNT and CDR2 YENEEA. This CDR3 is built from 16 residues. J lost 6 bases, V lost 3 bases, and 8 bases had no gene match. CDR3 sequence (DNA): TGTGCCAGCAGCTTCCAGGCTAGCGGGGGGGCCAAGACCCAGTACTTC. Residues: CASSFQASGGAKTQYF.

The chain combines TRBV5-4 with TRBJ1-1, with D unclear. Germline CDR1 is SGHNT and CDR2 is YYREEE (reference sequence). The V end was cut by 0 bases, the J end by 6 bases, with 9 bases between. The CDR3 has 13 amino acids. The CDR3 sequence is CASSLAAGPEAFF. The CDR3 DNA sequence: TGTGCCAGCAGCTTGGCGGCAGGTCCTGAAGCTTTCTTT.

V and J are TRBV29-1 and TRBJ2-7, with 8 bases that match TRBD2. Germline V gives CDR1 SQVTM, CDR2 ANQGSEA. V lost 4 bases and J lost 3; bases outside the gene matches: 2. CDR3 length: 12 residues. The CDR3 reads CSVVGTSYEQYF. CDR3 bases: TGCAGCGTTGTAGGGACTAGCTACGAGCAGTACTTC.

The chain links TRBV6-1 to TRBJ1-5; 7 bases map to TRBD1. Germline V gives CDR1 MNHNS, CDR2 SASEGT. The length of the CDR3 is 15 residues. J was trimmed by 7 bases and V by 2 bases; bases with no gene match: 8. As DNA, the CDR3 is TGTGCCAGCAGTGAATCTAGGGGGCTTCGGCAGCCCCAGCATTTT. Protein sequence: CASSESRGLRQPQHF.

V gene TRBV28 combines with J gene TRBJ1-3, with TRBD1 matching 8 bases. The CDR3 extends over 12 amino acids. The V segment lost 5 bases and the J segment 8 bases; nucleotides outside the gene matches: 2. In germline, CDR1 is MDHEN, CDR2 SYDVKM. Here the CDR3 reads CASSTGGYTIYF. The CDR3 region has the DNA TGTGCCAGCAGTACAGGGGGTTACACCATATATTTT.

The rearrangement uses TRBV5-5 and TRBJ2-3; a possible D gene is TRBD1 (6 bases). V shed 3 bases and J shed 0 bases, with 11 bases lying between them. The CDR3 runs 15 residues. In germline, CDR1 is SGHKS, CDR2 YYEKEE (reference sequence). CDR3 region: CASSSGHQSTDTQYF. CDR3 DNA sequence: TGTGCCAGCAGCTCGGGACACCAAAGCACAGATACGCAGTATTTT.

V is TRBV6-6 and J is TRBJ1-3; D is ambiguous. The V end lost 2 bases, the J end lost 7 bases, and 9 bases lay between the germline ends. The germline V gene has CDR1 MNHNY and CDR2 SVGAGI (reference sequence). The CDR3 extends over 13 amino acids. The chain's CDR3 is CASSYVQTNTIYF. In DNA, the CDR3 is TGTGCCAGCAGTTACGTACAGACCAACACCATATATTTT.

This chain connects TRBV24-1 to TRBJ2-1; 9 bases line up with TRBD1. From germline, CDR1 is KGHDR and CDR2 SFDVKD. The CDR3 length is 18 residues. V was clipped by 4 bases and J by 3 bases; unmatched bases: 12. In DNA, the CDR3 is TGTGCCACCAGTGACGCCAGTTTAGGGGACAGGGACTACAATGAGCAGTTCTTC. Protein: CATSDASLGDRDYNEQFF.

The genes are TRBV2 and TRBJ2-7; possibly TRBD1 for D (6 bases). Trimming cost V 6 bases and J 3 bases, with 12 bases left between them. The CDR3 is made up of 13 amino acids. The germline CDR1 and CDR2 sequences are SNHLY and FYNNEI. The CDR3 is CASRRTAFYEQYF. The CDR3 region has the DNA TGTGCCAGCAGGAGGACAGCTTTCTACGAGCAGTACTTC.

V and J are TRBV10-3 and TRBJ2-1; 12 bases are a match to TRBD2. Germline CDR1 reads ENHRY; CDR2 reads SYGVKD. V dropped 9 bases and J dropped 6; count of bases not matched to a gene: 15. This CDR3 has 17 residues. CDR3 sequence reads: CAMAQTSGSAGSNEQFF. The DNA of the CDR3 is TGTGCCATGGCGCAGACTAGCGGGAGCGCAGGGAGCAATGAGCAGTTCTTC.

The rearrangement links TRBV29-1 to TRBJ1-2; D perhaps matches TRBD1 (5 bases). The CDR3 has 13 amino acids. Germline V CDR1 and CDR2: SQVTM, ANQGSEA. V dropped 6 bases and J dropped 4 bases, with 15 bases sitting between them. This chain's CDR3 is CSVGGGFAYGYTF. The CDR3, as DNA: TGCAGCGTGGGGGGGGGATTTGCCTATGGCTACACCTTC.

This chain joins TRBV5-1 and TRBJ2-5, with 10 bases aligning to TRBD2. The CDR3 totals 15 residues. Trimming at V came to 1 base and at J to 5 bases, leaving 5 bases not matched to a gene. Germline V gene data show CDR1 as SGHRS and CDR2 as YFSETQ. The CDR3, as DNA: TGCGCCAGCAGCTTGAGCGGGAGGGCCCTGGAGACCCAGTACTTC. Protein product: CASSLSGRALETQYF. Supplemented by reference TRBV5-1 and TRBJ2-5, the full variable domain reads KAGVTQTPRYLIKTRGQQVTLSCSPISGHRSVSWYQQTPGQGLQFLFEYFSETQRNKGNFPGRFSGRQFSNSRSEMNVSTLELGDSALYLCASSLSGRALETQYFGPGTRLLVL.

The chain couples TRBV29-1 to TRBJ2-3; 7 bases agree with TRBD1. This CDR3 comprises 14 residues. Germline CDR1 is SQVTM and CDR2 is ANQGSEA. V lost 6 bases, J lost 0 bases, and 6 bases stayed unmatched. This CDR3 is CSVPRDRSTDTQYF. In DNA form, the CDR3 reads TGCAGCGTACCCAGGGACAGAAGCACAGATACGCAGTATTTT.

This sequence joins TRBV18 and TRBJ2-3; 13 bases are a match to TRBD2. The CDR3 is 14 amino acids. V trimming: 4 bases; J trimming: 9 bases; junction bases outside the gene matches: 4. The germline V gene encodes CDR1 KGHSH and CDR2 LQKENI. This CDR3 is CASSLGLAGSTQYF. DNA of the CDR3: TGTGCCAGCTCACTGGGACTAGCGGGGTCAACGCAGTATTTT. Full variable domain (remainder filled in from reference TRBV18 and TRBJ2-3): NAGVMQNPRHLVRRRGQEARLRCSPMKGHSHVYWYRQLPEEGLKFMVYLQKENIIDESGMPKERFSAEFPKEGPSILRIQQVVRGDSAAYFCASSLGLAGSTQYFGPGTRLTVL.

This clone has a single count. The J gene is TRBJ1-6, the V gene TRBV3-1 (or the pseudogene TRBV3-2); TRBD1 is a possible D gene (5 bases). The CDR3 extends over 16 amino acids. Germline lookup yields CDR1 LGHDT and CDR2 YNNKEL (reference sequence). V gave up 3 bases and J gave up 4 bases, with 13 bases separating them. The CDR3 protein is CASSQGRRGYNSPLHF. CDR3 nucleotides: TGTGCCAGCAGCCAGGGCCGTAGGGGTTATAATTCACCCCTCCACTTT.

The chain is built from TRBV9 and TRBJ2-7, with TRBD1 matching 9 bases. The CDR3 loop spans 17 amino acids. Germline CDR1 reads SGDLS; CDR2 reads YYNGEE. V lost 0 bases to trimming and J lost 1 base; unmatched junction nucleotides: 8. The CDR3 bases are TGTGCCAGCAGCGTAGGTTTGGGGGACAGGGATTCCTACGAGCAGTACTTC. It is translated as CASSVGLGDRDSYEQYF.

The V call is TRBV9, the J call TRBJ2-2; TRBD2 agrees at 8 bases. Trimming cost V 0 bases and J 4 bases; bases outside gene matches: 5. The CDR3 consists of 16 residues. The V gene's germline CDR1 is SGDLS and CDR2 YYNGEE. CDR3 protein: CASSVGAGAVTGELFF. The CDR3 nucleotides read TGTGCCAGCAGCGTAGGAGCGGGAGCTGTCACCGGGGAGCTGTTTTTT.

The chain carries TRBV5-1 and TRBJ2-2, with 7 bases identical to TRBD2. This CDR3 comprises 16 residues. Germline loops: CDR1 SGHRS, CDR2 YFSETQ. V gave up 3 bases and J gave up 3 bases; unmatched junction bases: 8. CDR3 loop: CASSYGGGLDTGELFF. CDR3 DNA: TGCGCCAGCAGCTATGGCGGGGGATTAGACACCGGGGAGCTGTTTTTT.

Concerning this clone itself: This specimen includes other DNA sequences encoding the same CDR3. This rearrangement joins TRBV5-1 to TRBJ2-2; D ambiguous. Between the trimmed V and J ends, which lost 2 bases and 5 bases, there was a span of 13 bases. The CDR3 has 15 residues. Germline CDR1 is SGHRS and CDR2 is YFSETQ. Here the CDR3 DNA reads TGCGCCAGCAGCTTAGATGCTAGACGGACCGGGGAGCTGTTTTTT. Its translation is CASSLDARRTGELFF. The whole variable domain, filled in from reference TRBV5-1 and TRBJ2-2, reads KAGVTQTPRYLIKTRGQQVTLSCSPISGHRSVSWYQQTPGQGLQFLFEYFSETQRNKGNFPGRFSGRQFSNSRSEMNVSTLELGDSALYLCASSLDARRTGELFFGEGSRLTVL.

The CDR3 DNA is TGTGCCAGCAGGTCTAGCGGTTGGGATACGCAGTATTTT. Encoded protein: CASRSSGWDTQYF. The chain is built from TRBV7-8 and TRBJ2-3, with 7 bases identical to TRBD2. The CDR3 spans 13 residues. Germline lookup yields CDR1 SGHVS and CDR2 FQNEAQ. Germline trimming cut 6 bases from V and 6 bases from J; bases unmatched to any gene: 6.

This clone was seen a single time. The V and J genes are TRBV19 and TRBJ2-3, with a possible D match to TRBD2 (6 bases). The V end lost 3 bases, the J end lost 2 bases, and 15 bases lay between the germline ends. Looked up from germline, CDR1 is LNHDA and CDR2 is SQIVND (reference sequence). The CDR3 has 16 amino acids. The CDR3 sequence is CASSISARGDTDTQYF. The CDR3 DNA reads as TGTGCCAGTAGTATCTCGGCGCGGGGAGACACAGATACGCAGTATTTT.